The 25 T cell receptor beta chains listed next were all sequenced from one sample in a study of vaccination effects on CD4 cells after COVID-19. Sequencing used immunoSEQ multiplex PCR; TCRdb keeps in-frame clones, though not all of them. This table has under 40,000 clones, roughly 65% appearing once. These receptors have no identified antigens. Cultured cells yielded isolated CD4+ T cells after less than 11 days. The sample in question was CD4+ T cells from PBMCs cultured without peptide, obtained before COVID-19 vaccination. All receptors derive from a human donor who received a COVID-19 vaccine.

CDR3 coding DNA: TGCGCCAGCAGGGGGCAGCTGGAAAGTAATGAAGCTTTCTTT. This gives the protein CASRGQLESNEAFF. V usage is TRBV5-1 and J usage is TRBJ1-1; a possible D gene is TRBD1 (5 bases). Trimming left V 5 bases short and J 7 bases short, with 18 bases between. From germline, CDR1 is SGHRS and CDR2 YFSETQ. The CDR3 spans 14 residues.

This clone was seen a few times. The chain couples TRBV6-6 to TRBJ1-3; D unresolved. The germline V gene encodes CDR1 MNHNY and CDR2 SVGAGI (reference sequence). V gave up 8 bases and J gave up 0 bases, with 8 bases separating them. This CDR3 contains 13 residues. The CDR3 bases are TGTGCCAGCGCTGGCAGCTCTGGAAACACCATATATTTT. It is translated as CASAGSSGNTIYF.

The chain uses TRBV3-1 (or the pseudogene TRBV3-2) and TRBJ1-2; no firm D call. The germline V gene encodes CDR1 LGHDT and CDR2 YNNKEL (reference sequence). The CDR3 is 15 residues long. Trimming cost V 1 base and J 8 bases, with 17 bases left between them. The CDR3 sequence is CASSQGLGVPGGYTF. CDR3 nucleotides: TGTGCCAGCAGCCAAGGCCTCGGAGTTCCAGGCGGCTACACCTTC.

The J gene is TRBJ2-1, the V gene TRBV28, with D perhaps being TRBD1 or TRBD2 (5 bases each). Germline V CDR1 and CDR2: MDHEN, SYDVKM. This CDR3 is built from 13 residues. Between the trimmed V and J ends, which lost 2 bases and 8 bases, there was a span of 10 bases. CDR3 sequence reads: CASSLLRGHEQFF. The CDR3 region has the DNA TGTGCCAGCAGTTTACTACGGGGCCATGAGCAGTTCTTC.

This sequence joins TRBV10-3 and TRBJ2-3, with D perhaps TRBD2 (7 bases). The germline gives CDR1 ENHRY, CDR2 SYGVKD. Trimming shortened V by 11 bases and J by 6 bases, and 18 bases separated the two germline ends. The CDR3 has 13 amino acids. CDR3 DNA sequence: TGTGCCGGGGGGGGCAGTGAAGGGGATACGCAGTATTTT. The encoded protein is CAGGGSEGDTQYF.

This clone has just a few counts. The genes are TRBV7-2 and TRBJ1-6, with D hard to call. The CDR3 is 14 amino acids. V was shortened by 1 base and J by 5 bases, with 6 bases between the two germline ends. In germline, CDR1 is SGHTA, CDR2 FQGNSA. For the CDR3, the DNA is TGTGCCAGCAGCTTAGACAGCAATAATTCACCCCTCCACTTT. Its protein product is CASSLDSNNSPLHF.

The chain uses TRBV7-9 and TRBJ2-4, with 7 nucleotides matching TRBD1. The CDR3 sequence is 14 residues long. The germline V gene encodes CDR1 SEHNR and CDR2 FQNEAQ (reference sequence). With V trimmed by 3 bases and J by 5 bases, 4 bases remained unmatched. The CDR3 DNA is TGTGCCAGCAGCTTCCGTGGACAGGAAAACATTCAGTACTTC. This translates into CASSFRGQENIQYF.

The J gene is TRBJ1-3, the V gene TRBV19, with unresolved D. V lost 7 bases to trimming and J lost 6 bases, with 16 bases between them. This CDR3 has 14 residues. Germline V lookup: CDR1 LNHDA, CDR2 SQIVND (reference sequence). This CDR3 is CASTLQPASNTIYF. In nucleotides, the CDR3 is TGTGCCAGTACTCTCCAGCCAGCTTCAAACACCATATATTTT.

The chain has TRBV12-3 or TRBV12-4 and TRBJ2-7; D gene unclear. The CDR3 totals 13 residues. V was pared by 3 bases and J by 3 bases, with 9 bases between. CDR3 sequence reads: CASSFGGYYEQYF. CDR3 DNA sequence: TGTGCCAGCAGTTTCGGCGGATACTACGAGCAGTACTTC.

CDR3 sequence: CASSSTGTGYNEQFF. The CDR3, as DNA: TGTGCCAGCAGCTCAACCGGGACGGGGTACAATGAGCAGTTCTTC. This chain joins TRBV7-2 and TRBJ2-1; D tentatively fits TRBD1 or TRBD2 (5 bases each). CDR1 is SGHTA, CDR2 FQGNSA, per germline. This CDR3 comprises 15 residues. The V end was cut by 4 bases, the J end by 4 bases, with 14 bases between.

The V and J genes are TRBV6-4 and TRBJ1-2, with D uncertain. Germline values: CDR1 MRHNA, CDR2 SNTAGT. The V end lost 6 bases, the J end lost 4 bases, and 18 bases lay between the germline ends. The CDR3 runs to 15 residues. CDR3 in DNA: TGTGCCAGCAGCTTAGGTCTAGGGATCGCCTATGGCTACACCTTC. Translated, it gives CASSLGLGIAYGYTF.

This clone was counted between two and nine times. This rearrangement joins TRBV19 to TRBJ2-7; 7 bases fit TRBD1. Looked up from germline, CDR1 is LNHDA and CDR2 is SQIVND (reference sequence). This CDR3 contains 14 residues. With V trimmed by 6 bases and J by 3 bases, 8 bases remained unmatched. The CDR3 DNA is TGTGCCAGTAGGGGACAGCACGACTTCTACGAGCAGTACTTC. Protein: CASRGQHDFYEQYF. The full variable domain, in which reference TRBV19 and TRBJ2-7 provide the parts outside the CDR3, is DGGITQSPKYLFRKEGQNVTLSCEQNLNHDAMYWYRQDPGQGLRLIYYSQIVNDFQKGDIAEGYSVSREKKESFPLTVTSAQKNPTAFYLCASRGQHDFYEQYFGPGTRLTVT.

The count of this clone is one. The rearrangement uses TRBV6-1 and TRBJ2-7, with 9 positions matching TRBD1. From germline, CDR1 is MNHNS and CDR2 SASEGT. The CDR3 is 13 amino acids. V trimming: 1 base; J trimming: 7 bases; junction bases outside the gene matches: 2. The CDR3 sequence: CASSEGTGAEQYF. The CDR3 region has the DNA TGTGCCAGCAGTGAAGGGACAGGGGCGGAGCAGTACTTC.

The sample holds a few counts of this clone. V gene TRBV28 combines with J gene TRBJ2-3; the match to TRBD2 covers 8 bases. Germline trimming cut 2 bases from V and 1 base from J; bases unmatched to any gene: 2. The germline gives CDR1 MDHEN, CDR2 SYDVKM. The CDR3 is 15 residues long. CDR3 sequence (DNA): TGTGCCAGCAGTTTAGCGGGAGGCCGCACAGATACGCAGTATTTT. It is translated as CASSLAGGRTDTQYF.

CDR3 region: CASSFARRGSSYEQYF. The CDR3 DNA sequence: TGTGCCAGCAGCTTCGCAAGACGGGGAAGCTCCTACGAGCAGTACTTC. The chain recombines TRBV11-2 with TRBJ2-7; possible D gene TRBD2, 5 bases. The germline CDR1 and CDR2 sequences are SGHAT and FQNNGV. Trimming pared 3 bases from V and 0 bases from J, leaving 15 bases between. The CDR3 totals 16 residues.

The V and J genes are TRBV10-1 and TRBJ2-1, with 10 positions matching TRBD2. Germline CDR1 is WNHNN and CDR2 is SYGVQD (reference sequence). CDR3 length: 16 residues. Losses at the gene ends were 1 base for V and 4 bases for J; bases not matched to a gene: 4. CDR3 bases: TGCGCCAGCAGTGAGTACCGGACTAGCGGATACAATGAGCAGTTCTTC. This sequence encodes CASSEYRTSGYNEQFF.

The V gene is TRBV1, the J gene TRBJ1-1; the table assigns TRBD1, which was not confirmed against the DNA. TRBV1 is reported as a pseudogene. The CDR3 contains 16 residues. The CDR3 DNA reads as TGCACCAGCAGCCAGGACCGGGACAGGGCGAACACTGAAGCTTTCTTT. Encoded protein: CTSSQDRDRANTEAFF.

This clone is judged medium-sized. This chain's CDR3 is CASSLNYEQYF. CDR3 DNA sequence: TGTGCCAGCAGCTTAAACTACGAGCAGTACTTC. The chain has TRBV7-9 and TRBJ2-7; D gene ambiguous. V lost 2 bases and J 3 bases, leaving 2 bases between the germline ends. The CDR3 has 11 residues. CDR1 and CDR2 from the germline V gene are SEHNR and FQNEAQ (reference sequence). Filled out from reference TRBV7-9 and TRBJ2-7, the complete variable domain reads DTGVSQNPRHKITKRGQNVTFRCDPISEHNRLYWYRQTLGQGPEFLTYFQNEAQLEKSRLLSDRFSAERPKGSFSTLEIQRTEQGDSAMYLCASSLNYEQYFGPGTRLTVT.

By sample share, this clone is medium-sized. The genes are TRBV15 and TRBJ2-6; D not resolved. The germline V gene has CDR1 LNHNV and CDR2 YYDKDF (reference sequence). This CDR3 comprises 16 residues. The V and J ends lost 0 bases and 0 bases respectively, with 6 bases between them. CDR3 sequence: CATSRDTDSGANVLTF. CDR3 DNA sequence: TGTGCCACCAGCAGAGATACAGACTCTGGGGCCAACGTCCTGACTTTC.

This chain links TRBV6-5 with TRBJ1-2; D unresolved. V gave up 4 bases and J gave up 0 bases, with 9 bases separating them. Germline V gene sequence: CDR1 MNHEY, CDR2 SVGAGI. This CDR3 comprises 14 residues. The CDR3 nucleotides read TGTGCCAGCAGTTCGGCAGCCTCTAACTATGGCTACACCTTC. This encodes CASSSAASNYGYTF.

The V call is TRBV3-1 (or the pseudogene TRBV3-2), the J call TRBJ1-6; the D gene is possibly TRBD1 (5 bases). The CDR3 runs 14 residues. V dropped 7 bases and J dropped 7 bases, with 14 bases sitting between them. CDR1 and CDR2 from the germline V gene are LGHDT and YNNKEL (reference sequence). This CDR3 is CASTREGKNSPLHF. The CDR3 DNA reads TGTGCCAGCACCCGAGAGGGGAAGAATTCACCCCTCCACTTT.

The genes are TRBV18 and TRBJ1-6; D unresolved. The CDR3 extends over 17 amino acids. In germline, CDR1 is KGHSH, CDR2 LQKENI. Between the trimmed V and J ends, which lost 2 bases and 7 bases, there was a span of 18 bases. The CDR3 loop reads CASSPTAHLLENSPLHF. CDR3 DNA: TGTGCCAGCTCACCAACCGCTCACTTACTAGAAAATTCACCCCTCCACTTT. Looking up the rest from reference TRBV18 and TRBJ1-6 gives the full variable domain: NAGVMQNPRHLVRRRGQEARLRCSPMKGHSHVYWYRQLPEEGLKFMVYLQKENIIDESGMPKERFSAEFPKEGPSILRIQQVVRGDSAAYFCASSPTAHLLENSPLHFGNGTRLTVT.

CDR3 coding DNA: TGCGCCAGCACCACGACTAGCGGAATAGAGACCCAGTACTTC. Translation: CASTTTSGIETQYF. The J gene is TRBJ2-5, the V gene TRBV10-2, with 9 nucleotides matching TRBD2. CDR3 length equals 14 residues. Germline V gives CDR1 WSHSY, CDR2 SAAADI. J was trimmed by 4 bases and V by 7 bases; bases with no gene match: 7.

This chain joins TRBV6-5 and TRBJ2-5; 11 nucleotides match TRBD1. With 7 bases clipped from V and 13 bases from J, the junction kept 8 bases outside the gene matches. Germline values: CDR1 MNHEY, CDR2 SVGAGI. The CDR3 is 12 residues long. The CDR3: CASTGQGAPWYF. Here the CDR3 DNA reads TGTGCCAGCACAGGACAGGGGGCCCCGTGGTACTTC.

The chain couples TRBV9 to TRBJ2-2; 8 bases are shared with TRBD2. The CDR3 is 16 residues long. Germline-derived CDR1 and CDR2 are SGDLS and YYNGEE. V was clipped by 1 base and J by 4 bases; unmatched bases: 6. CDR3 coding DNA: TGTGCCAGCAGCGTACGTCCGGGGGGGGGCACCGGGGAGCTGTTTTTT. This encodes CASSVRPGGGTGELFF.